Detailed here is one T cell receptor beta chain. The antigen is unknown. Researchers prepared the TCRbeta library using unique molecular identifiers, the study reports. TCRdb re-derived calls from the PCR reads in MiXCR, one entry per CDR3 protein. The sample holds 400,000 to 550,000 distinct CDR3 sequences, 8% to 11% seen once. Per germline, CDR1 SQVTM and CDR2 ANQGSEA. CDR3 length equals 11 residues. Trimming took 4 bases from V and 12 from J; bases not matched to a gene: 4. These data are taken from a study of T-cell reconstitution after alpha-beta-depleted transplantation in children. Study results and limitations: Newly made T cells mostly supplied T-cell counts and diversity one year after transplant. For some patients, TCRbeta diversity was high at day 60 because of recipient T cells and thymic progenitors that survived. It was reported that alpha-beta T cells came from several hundred expanded graft clones (about two months after transplant).

The chain links TRBV29-1 to TRBJ2-1; 9 bases are a match to TRBD2. This sequence originates from a child under 10 years old with inherited bone marrow failure, due to receive a stem cell transplant. Sample: PBMCs, taken before TCRalphabeta/CD19-depleted stem cell transplant. CDR3 in amino acids: CSVAPTSGQFF. DNA of the CDR3: TGCAGCGTTGCCCCGACTAGCGGGCAGTTCTTC.